The 30 T cell receptor beta chains presented below share a single source sample, sequenced in a study of blood T cell repertoires in COVID-19. Generated by immunoSEQ multiplex PCR, the TCRdb table keeps only in-frame clones and is missing some. The sample holds roughly 13,000 clones; 80% to 90% are singletons and the top ten take under 3%. Sequencing input: peripheral blood. These receptor sequences come from a human donor in a cohort sampled during active COVID-19.

The CDR3 here is CASSTRTGDTNYGYTF. The CDR3 nucleotides are TGTGCCAGTAGTACGCGGACAGGCGATACTAACTATGGCTACACCTTC. The J gene is TRBJ1-2, the V gene TRBV19; 7 bases fit TRBD1. Per germline, CDR1 LNHDA and CDR2 SQIVND (reference sequence). The ends lost 4 bases at V and 0 bases at J; junction bases unmatched: 8. The CDR3 is made up of 16 amino acids.

The rearrangement joins TRBV28 to TRBJ1-4, with a possible D match to TRBD1 (6 bases). Germline CDR1 and CDR2: MDHEN and SYDVKM. This CDR3 region has 15 residues. V lost 5 bases to trimming and J lost 5 bases, with 15 bases between them. CDR3 in amino acids: CASSKSDSLNEKLFF. The CDR3, as DNA: TGTGCCAGCAGTAAGTCGGACAGCTTAAATGAAAAACTGTTTTTT. Full variable domain (outside the CDR3, taken from reference TRBV28 and TRBJ1-4): DVKVTQSSRYLVKRTGEKVFLECVQDMDHENMFWYRQDPGLGLRLIYFSYDVKMKEKGDIPEGYSVSREKKERFSLILESASTNQTSMYLCASSKSDSLNEKLFFGSGTQLSVL.

The chain recombines TRBV20-1 with TRBJ2-2; 8 nucleotides agree with TRBD2. The CDR3 covers 14 residues. Looked up from germline, CDR1 is DFQATT and CDR2 is SNEGSKA (reference sequence). Trimming cost V 3 bases and J 8 bases; bases outside gene matches: 8. The CDR3 loop reads CSASGLAGRGELFF. The CDR3 DNA sequence: TGCAGTGCTAGTGGCCTAGCGGGTCGGGGGGAGCTGTTTTTT.

The chain couples TRBV6-2 or TRBV6-3 to TRBJ1-4; D is perhaps TRBD1 (5 bases). V was trimmed by 6 bases and J by 6 bases, leaving 17 bases between them. The CDR3 length is 15 residues. Germline V CDR1 and CDR2: MNHEY, SVGEGT. The CDR3 DNA is TGTGCCAGCAGCCGATATGGGGCCGGTGATGAAAAACTGTTTTTT. Protein product: CASSRYGAGDEKLFF.

The chain recombines TRBV14 with TRBJ2-6; possible D gene TRBD1, 5 bases. Germline CDR1 SGHDN, CDR2 FVKESK. V was pared by 3 bases and J by 0 bases, with 9 bases between. The CDR3 is 16 amino acids. The CDR3 is CASSQRQPSGANVLTF. The DNA for the CDR3 is TGTGCCAGCAGCCAGCGACAGCCCTCTGGGGCCAACGTCCTGACTTTC. The full variable domain, its missing parts supplied by reference TRBV14 and TRBJ2-6, is EAGVTQFPSHSVIEKGQTVTLRCDPISGHDNLYWYRRVMGKEIKFLLHFVKESKQDESGMPNNRFLAERTGGTYSTLKVQPAELEDSGVYFCASSQRQPSGANVLTFGAGSRLTVL.

The J gene is TRBJ2-7, the V gene TRBV27, with 8 bases matching TRBD1. The junction had 12 bases not matched to a gene; V was cut back by 5 bases and J by 3 bases. Germline V lookup: CDR1 MNHEY, CDR2 SMNVEV (reference sequence). The CDR3 is made up of 16 amino acids. As DNA, the CDR3 is TGTGCCAGCAGTGGCCTAGCAGGGGGCGGTTTCTACGAGCAGTACTTC. This codes for CASSGLAGGGFYEQYF.

This rearrangement joins TRBV10-2 to TRBJ1-2; 9 bases are shared with TRBD1. Germline V gene sequence: CDR1 WSHSY, CDR2 SAAADI. The CDR3 covers 16 residues. V lost 5 bases, J lost 7 bases, and 14 bases stayed unmatched. The CDR3 DNA follows: TGCGCCAGCAGTCCGGACCTTGGACAGGGGAGTGGTGGCTACACCTTC. Its translation: CASSPDLGQGSGGYTF.

V gene TRBV30 combines with J gene TRBJ1-6; no firm D call. V shed 0 bases and J shed 9 bases, with 15 bases lying between them. Germline V CDR1 and CDR2: GTSNPN, SVGIG (reference sequence). The CDR3 sequence is 15 residues long. CDR3 sequence: CAWSVILGSSSPLHF. The CDR3 DNA is TGTGCCTGGAGTGTGATTTTAGGGAGTAGTTCACCCCTCCACTTT.

The chain links TRBV7-3 to TRBJ2-1; 9 bases match TRBD1. Germline V CDR1 and CDR2: SGHTA, FQGTGA. V lost 2 bases, J lost 15 bases, and 8 bases stayed unmatched. This CDR3 region has 13 residues. The CDR3 protein is CASSLRRDREMFF. CDR3 in DNA: TGTGCCAGCAGCTTACGCCGGGACAGGGAGATGTTCTTC.

V is TRBV19 and J is TRBJ2-1, with D perhaps TRBD1 (5 bases). Germline CDR1 and CDR2: LNHDA and SQIVND (reference sequence). Trimming took 3 bases from V and 8 from J, leaving 14 bases between them. The CDR3 extends over 14 amino acids. The DNA of the CDR3 is TGTGCCAGTAGTATCCAGGGTCCTAGGGATGAGCAGTTCTTC. It encodes CASSIQGPRDEQFF.

This chain joins TRBV7-6 and TRBJ1-4, with D tentatively TRBD1 (6 bases). V lost 3 bases and J lost 0, with 8 bases in between. Per the germline V gene, CDR1 is SGHVS and CDR2 is FNYEAQ. The CDR3 length is 15 residues. The DNA of the CDR3 is TGTGCCAGCAGCTTCCGACAGGCAACTAATGAAAAACTGTTTTTT. This encodes CASSFRQATNEKLFF.

This rearrangement joins TRBV28 to TRBJ1-2; 7 bases are a match to TRBD1. CDR3 length: 15 amino acids. The germline gives CDR1 MDHEN, CDR2 SYDVKM. V shed 4 bases and J 3 bases; nucleotides not matched to a gene: 8. This CDR3 is CASSSRDRHYYGYTF. In DNA, the CDR3 is TGTGCCAGCAGTTCCCGGGACAGACATTACTATGGCTACACCTTC.

This clone was detected only a few times. The chain carries TRBV28 and TRBJ2-7, with D unclear. Germline V gene data show CDR1 as MDHEN and CDR2 as SYDVKM. The CDR3 runs 12 residues. V was cut by 7 bases and J by 7 bases, with 14 bases left in between. CDR3 residues: CASKAPGGEQYF. The CDR3 coding sequence is TGTGCCAGCAAGGCCCCAGGTGGGGAGCAGTACTTC.

The table lists this clone with a count of one. The V and J genes are TRBV28 and TRBJ2-1; TRBD1 is a possible D gene (5 bases). The germline CDR1 and CDR2 sequences are MDHEN and SYDVKM. The CDR3 is made up of 14 amino acids. With 8 bases removed from V and 3 bases from J, the gap between germline ends came to 14 bases. This chain's CDR3 is CASQTGRSYNEQFF. The CDR3 DNA follows: TGTGCCAGCCAAACAGGCAGAAGCTACAATGAGCAGTTCTTC. The whole variable domain, filled in from reference TRBV28 and TRBJ2-1, reads DVKVTQSSRYLVKRTGEKVFLECVQDMDHENMFWYRQDPGLGLRLIYFSYDVKMKEKGDIPEGYSVSREKKERFSLILESASTNQTSMYLCASQTGRSYNEQFFGPGTRLTVL.

The CDR3: CASSLGGSSYNEQFF. For the CDR3, the DNA is TGTGCCAGCAGCTTGGGAGGGAGCTCCTACAATGAGCAGTTCTTC. The rearrangement joins TRBV5-8 to TRBJ2-1; tentatively, D is TRBD2 (5 bases). CDR1 and CDR2 from the germline V gene are SGHTS and YDEGEE. The CDR3 loop spans 15 amino acids. V was shortened by 0 bases and J by 0 bases, with 7 bases between the two germline ends.

The V and J genes are TRBV2 and TRBJ1-1, with D unclear. Trimming cost V 8 bases and J 0 bases, with 7 bases left between them. The V gene's germline CDR1 is SNHLY and CDR2 FYNNEI. The CDR3 length is 12 residues. The CDR3 spells CASETMNTEAFF. The CDR3 coding sequence is TGTGCCAGCGAGACTATGAACACTGAAGCTTTCTTT.

Here the CDR3 reads CASSPRTAISTDTQYF. CDR3 in DNA: TGTGCCAGCAGCCCCCGGACAGCGATTAGCACAGATACGCAGTATTTT. This rearrangement joins TRBV11-1 to TRBJ2-3; D is perhaps TRBD1 (6 bases). Trimming took off 5 bases at V and 0 bases at J, with 15 bases between the two ends. CDR3 length equals 16 residues. The germline V gene encodes CDR1 SGHAT and CDR2 FQDESV (reference sequence).

This rearrangement joins TRBV9 to TRBJ2-3; no reliable D call. With 4 bases removed from V and 1 base from J, the gap between germline ends came to 4 bases. The germline gives CDR1 SGDLS, CDR2 YYNGEE. There are 12 residues in the CDR3. Here the CDR3 DNA reads TGTGCCAGCAGCCCGGGCACAGATACGCAGTATTTT. As protein: CASSPGTDTQYF.

The chain uses TRBV24-1 and TRBJ1-5; TRBD1 is a possible D gene (5 bases). This CDR3 has 20 residues. Germline lookup yields CDR1 KGHDR and CDR2 SFDVKD. The germline V and J ends were trimmed by 0 bases and 3 bases, with 23 bases remaining between them. CDR3 DNA sequence: TGTGCCACCAGTGATTTGGTCGATGGGAAGGGGAACGAAATCAATCAGCCCCAGCATTTT. It specifies CATSDLVDGKGNEINQPQHF.

Only a few counts were recorded for this clone. The chain employs TRBV5-4 and TRBJ2-1; 7 bases map to TRBD2. The V gene's germline CDR1 is SGHNT and CDR2 YYREEE (reference sequence). V gave up 6 bases and J gave up 1 base; unmatched junction bases: 7. This CDR3 is built from 15 residues. In DNA form, the CDR3 reads TGTGCCAGCATTCCTCCGGGGGGTTCCTACAATGAGCAGTTCTTC. Translating gives CASIPPGGSYNEQFF.

The chain carries TRBV28 and TRBJ1-5; a weak D match, TRBD1 (5 bases). The CDR3 is 14 amino acids. V shed 6 bases and J shed 1 base, with 10 bases lying between them. The germline CDR1 and CDR2 sequences are MDHEN and SYDVKM. The CDR3 reads CASRETGSNQPQHF. CDR3 DNA sequence: TGTGCCAGCAGAGAAACAGGCAGCAATCAGCCCCAGCATTTT.

The rearrangement joins TRBV9 to TRBJ1-3; D remains unclear. This CDR3 contains 14 residues. In germline, CDR1 is SGDLS, CDR2 YYNGEE. V gave up 2 bases and J gave up 0 bases, with 6 bases separating them. The chain's CDR3 is CASSVHSSGNTIYF. CDR3 bases: TGTGCCAGCAGCGTTCATAGCTCTGGAAACACCATATATTTT.

This rearrangement joins TRBV3-1 (or the pseudogene TRBV3-2) to TRBJ1-6, with 11 bases identical to TRBD1. V was clipped by 5 bases and J by 8 bases; unmatched bases: 5. Germline V CDR1 and CDR2: LGHDT, YNNKEL (reference sequence). The CDR3 spans 15 residues. The CDR3 loop reads CASSSRTGGDSPLHF. Written as DNA, the CDR3 is TGTGCCAGCAGCTCGCGGACAGGGGGCGATTCACCCCTCCACTTT.

The chain combines TRBV2 with TRBJ1-1, with D perhaps TRBD1 (5 bases). The CDR3 loop spans 16 amino acids. Germline CDR1 SNHLY, CDR2 FYNNEI. The ends were cut back, 4 bases at V and 1 base at J, with 16 bases in the middle. As DNA, the CDR3 is TGTGCCAGCAGTGGCGGGATTCTCGGGACGAACACTGAAGCTTTCTTT. This sequence encodes CASSGGILGTNTEAFF.

The chain combines TRBV29-1 with TRBJ1-3, with 9 bases identical to TRBD1. Germline trimming cut 7 bases from V and 2 bases from J; bases unmatched to any gene: 3. The CDR3 totals 13 residues. Germline V gives CDR1 SQVTM, CDR2 ANQGSEA. The CDR3 region is CSARQGAGNTIYF. The CDR3 nucleotides read TGCAGCGCCAGACAGGGGGCTGGAAACACCATATATTTT.

The chain recombines TRBV4-3 with TRBJ2-1; 9 positions match TRBD1. The CDR3 is made up of 16 amino acids. Germline CDR1 and CDR2: LGHNA and YSLEER. The trim removed 3 bases at V and 2 bases at J, leaving 5 bases unmatched. CDR3 nucleotide sequence: TGCGCCAGCAGCCAGGCTAGGACAGGGGCCTACAATGAGCAGTTCTTC. Translation: CASSQARTGAYNEQFF.

CDR3 DNA: TGTGCCATCAGGGGGCTAGAGACCCAGTACTTC. Its translation: CAIRGLETQYF. The chain couples TRBV10-3 to TRBJ2-5, with a weak D call TRBD1 (5 bases). Looked up from germline, CDR1 is ENHRY and CDR2 is SYGVKD. The length of the CDR3 is 11 residues. The V end lost 6 bases, the J end lost 4 bases, and 6 bases lay between the germline ends.

The chain uses TRBV11-2 and TRBJ2-7, with TRBD2 identical over 10 bases. V gave up 3 bases and J gave up 5 bases; unmatched junction bases: 10. The germline V gene encodes CDR1 SGHAT and CDR2 FQNNGV. This CDR3 has 16 residues. The CDR3 loop is CASSLAPSGGADEQYF. The DNA for the CDR3 is TGTGCCAGCAGCTTGGCCCCAAGCGGGGGGGCCGACGAGCAGTACTTC.

The rearrangement uses TRBV5-1 and TRBJ1-3; D may be TRBD1 (6 bases). The V and J ends lost 1 base and 0 bases respectively, with 11 bases between them. The CDR3 loop spans 16 amino acids. Germline assignment: CDR1 SGHRS and CDR2 YFSETQ. This CDR3 is CASSLRTDPSGNTIYF. DNA for the CDR3: TGCGCCAGCAGCTTGCGGACAGATCCCTCTGGAAACACCATATATTTT.

V is TRBV3-1 (or the pseudogene TRBV3-2) and J is TRBJ1-2; 7 nucleotides align to TRBD1. V shed 2 bases, J shed 4 bases, and the junction held 4 bases outside the gene matches. The CDR3 is made up of 14 amino acids. The germline V gene has CDR1 LGHDT and CDR2 YNNKEL (reference sequence). The CDR3 region has the DNA TGTGCCAGCAGCCAATTCGGACAGGTCTATGGCTACACCTTC. As protein: CASSQFGQVYGYTF.